These 3 T cell receptor beta chains were all obtained from the same sample, sequenced in a study of blood T cell repertoires in COVID-19. Sequencing used immunoSEQ multiplex PCR; TCRdb keeps in-frame clones, though not all of them. The sample carries 250,000 to 350,000 clones, around 87% recorded once. The sample was PBMCs or T cells enriched from blood (not recorded which). These receptors all come from a woman aged 25 to 45 who had recovered from COVID-19.

The chain combines TRBV11-2 with TRBJ2-2; 8 bases match TRBD1. The V gene's germline CDR1 is SGHAT and CDR2 FQNNGV. The CDR3 covers 14 residues. V dropped 6 bases and J dropped 9; count of bases not matched to a gene: 9. CDR3 sequence reads: CASSIRDRPRELFF. The CDR3 DNA reads TGTGCCAGCAGTATTAGGGACAGGCCCCGGGAGCTGTTTTTT.

The chain recombines TRBV30 with TRBJ1-5, with TRBD1 identical over 7 bases. CDR1 and CDR2 (germline): GTSNPN, SVGIG (reference sequence). The CDR3 covers 14 residues. The J segment lost 7 bases and the V segment lost 5 bases, leaving 11 bases of the junction unmatched. In DNA, the CDR3 is TGTGCCTGGGCCAGGGGGGCTTCGGAACAGCCCCAGCATTTT. Translating it yields CAWARGASEQPQHF.

This chain connects TRBV2 to TRBJ1-3; 7 bases map to TRBD1. This CDR3 has 15 residues. The germline V gene encodes CDR1 SNHLY and CDR2 FYNNEI. The J segment lost 0 bases and the V segment lost 10 bases, leaving 9 bases of the junction unmatched. The CDR3 loop reads CATGVWDSSGNTIYF. CDR3 DNA sequence: TGTGCCACAGGGGTTTGGGACAGCTCTGGAAACACCATATATTTT.